This T cell receptor (beta chain) came from a study of blood T cell repertoires in COVID-19. Study-wide context: Sites in the United States, Italy and Spain provided acute and convalescent COVID-19 samples. T cells, B-cell-depleted T cells, or PBMCs supplied cDNA or gDNA.

Germline values: CDR1 MNHNY, CDR2 SVGAGI (reference sequence). Trimming took 8 bases from V and 8 from J; bases not matched to a gene: 11. The CDR3 has 13 residues. Original analysis: Amplification of reference gene primers was used by the study to estimate nucleated cell counts. Sequenced by immunoSEQ multiplex PCR; TCRdb stores in-frame clones only, minus some. V, J and clone size were drawn from that table, and D and trimming were deduced from the DNA. The sample holds roughly 260,000 clones, 70% to 90% seen once. The chain recombines TRBV6-6 with TRBJ1-2, with 7 positions matching TRBD1. This TCR came from a woman aged 40 to 50 with acute or convalescent COVID-19. Sequenced: peripheral blood. CDR3 in DNA: TGTGCCAGCCTAGAAGGGGGCTCGGGCGGCTACACCTTC. Protein: CASLEGGSGGYTF.